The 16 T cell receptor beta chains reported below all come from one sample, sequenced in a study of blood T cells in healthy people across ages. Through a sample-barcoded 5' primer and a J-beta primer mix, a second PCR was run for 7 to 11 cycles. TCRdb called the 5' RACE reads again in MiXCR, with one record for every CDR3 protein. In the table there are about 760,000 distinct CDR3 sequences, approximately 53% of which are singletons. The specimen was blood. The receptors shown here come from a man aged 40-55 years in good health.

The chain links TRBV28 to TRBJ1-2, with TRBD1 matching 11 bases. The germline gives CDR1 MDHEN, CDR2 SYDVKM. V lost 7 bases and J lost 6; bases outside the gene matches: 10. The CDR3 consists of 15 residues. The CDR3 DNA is TGTGCCAGCAATTTCCCCGGGACAGGGGGGCATGGCTACACCTTC. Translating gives CASNFPGTGGHGYTF.

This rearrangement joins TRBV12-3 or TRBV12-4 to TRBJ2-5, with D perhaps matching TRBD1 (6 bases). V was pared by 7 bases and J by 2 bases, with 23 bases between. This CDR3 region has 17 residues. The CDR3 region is CASTFHVTRQVQETQYF. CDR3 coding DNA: TGTGCCAGCACTTTCCATGTGACCCGACAGGTACAAGAGACCCAGTACTTC.

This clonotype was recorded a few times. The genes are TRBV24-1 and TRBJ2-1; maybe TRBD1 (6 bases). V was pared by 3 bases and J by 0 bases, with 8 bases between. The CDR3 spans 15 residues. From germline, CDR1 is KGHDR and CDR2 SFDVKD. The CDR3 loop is CATSDLGGSYNEQFF. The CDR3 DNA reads TGTGCCACCAGTGATCTAGGGGGCTCCTACAATGAGCAGTTCTTC.

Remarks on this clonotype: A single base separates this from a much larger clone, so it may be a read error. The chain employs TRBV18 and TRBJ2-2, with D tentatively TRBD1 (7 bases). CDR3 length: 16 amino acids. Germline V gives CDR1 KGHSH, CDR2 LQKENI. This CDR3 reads CAGSPNPGGLTGELFF. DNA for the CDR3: TGTGCCGGCTCACCGAATCCAGGGGGACTCACCGGGGAGCTGTTTTTT.

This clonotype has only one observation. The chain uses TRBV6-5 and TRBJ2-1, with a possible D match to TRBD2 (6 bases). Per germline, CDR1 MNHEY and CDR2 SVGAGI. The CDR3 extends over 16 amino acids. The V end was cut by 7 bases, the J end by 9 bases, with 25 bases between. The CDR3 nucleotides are TGTGCCAGCACCCCGGGAGTCGTAGGATTAAAAAGTGAGCAGTTCTTC. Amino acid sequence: CASTPGVVGLKSEQFF.

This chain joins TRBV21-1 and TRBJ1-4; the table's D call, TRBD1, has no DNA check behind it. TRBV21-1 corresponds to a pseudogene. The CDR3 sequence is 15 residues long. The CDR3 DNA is TGTGCCAGCAGCAAGATGGACAGGGGGCAGGAAAAACTGTTTTTT. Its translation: CASSKMDRGQEKLFF.

The chain's CDR3 is CASKKTGTSPETQYF. Here the CDR3 DNA reads TGTGCCAGCAAGAAGACCGGGACTAGCCCAGAGACCCAGTACTTC. The rearrangement links TRBV7-2 to TRBJ2-5; 9 nucleotides match TRBD2. This CDR3 comprises 15 residues. The junction had 10 bases not matched to a gene; V was cut back by 7 bases and J by 4 bases. Germline CDR1 reads SGHTA; CDR2 reads FQGNSA.

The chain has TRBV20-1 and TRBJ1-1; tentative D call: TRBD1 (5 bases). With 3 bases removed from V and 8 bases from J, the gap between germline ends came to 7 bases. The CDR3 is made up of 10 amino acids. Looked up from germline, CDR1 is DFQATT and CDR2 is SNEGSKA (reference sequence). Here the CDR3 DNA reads TGCAGTGCTAGCGGGGGGGAAGCTTTCTTT. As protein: CSASGGEAFF.

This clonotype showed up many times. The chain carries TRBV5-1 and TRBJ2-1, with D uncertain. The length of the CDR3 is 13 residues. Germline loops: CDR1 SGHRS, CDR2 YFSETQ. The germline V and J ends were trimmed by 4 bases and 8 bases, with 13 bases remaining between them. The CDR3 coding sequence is TGCGCCAGCAGCCAGGCCTTGGGCTATGAGCAGTTCTTC. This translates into CASSQALGYEQFF.

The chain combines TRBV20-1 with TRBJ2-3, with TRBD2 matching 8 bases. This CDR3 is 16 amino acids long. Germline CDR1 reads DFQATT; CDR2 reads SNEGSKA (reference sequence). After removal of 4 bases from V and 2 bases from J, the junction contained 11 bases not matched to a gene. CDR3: CSAIWREDFYTDTQYF. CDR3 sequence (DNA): TGCAGTGCTATTTGGCGGGAGGACTTCTACACAGATACGCAGTATTTT.

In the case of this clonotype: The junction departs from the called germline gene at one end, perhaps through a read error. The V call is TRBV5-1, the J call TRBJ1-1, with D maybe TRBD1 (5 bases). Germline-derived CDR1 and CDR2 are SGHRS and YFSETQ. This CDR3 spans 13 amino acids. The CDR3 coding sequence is TGCGTCAGCAGCTTAGGTCGGGGGACTGAAGCTTTCTTT. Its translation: CVSSLGRGTEAFF.

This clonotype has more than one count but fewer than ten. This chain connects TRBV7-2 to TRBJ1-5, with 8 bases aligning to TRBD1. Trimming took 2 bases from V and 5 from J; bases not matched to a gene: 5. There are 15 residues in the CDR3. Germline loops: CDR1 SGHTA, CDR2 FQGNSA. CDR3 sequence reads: CASSLRAGGDQPQHF. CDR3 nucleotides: TGTGCCAGCAGCTTAAGGGCAGGGGGCGATCAGCCCCAGCATTTT.

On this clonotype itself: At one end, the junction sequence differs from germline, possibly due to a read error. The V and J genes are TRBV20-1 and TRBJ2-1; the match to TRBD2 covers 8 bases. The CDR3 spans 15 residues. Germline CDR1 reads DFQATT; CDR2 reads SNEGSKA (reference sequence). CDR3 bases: TGCAGTGCAGAGGGTGCGGGAGGACCCTACAATGAGCAGGTCTTC. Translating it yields CSAEGAGGPYNEQVF.

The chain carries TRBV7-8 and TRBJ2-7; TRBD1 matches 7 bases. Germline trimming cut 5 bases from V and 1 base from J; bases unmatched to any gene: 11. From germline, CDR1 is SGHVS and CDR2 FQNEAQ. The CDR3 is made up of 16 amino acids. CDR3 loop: CASSPMIRDSSYEQYF. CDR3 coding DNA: TGTGCCAGCAGCCCCATGATCCGGGACAGTTCCTACGAGCAGTACTTC.

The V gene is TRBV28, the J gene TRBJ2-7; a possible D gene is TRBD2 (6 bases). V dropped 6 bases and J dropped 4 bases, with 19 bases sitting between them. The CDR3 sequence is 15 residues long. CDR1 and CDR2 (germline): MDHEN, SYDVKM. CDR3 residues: CASRRRGLPEYEQYF. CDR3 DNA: TGTGCCAGCAGACGTCGGGGACTCCCGGAATACGAGCAGTACTTC.

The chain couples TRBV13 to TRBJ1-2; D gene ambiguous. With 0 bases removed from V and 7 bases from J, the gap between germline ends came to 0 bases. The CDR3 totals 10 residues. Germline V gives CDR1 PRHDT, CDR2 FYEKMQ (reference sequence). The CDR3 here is CASSLGGYTF. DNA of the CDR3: TGTGCCAGCAGCTTAGGTGGCTACACCTTC.